These 24 T cell receptor beta chains came from one sample sequenced in a study of blood T cell repertoires in COVID-19. Sequencing was performed with immunoSEQ multiplex PCR; in TCRdb, only in-frame clones are kept and a portion is missing. The sample has roughly 300,000 clones, 70% to 90% seen once. Sequencing was carried out using peripheral blood. These receptors were collected from a human donor in a cohort sampled during active COVID-19.

Concerning this clone itself: The junction differs from germline at one of its ends, possibly a read error. J is TRBJ2-3 and V is TRBV3-1 (or the pseudogene TRBV3-2); D may be TRBD2 (6 bases). CDR1 is LGHDT, CDR2 YNNKEL, per germline (reference sequence). The CDR3 has 19 residues. For the CDR3, the DNA is TGTGCCAGCACCCAAGAGTATGGGTGGCGGGAAGAAGGTCCAGATACGCAGTATTTT. It encodes CASTQEYGWREEGPDTQYF.

This clone was seen ten or more times. V gene TRBV5-4 combines with J gene TRBJ1-6; no firm D call. V lost 0 bases and J 6 bases, leaving 7 bases between the germline ends. Germline V gene sequence: CDR1 SGHNT, CDR2 YYREEE (reference sequence). The CDR3 length is 14 residues. CDR3 sequence reads: CASSLDSLNSPLHF. The CDR3 coding sequence is TGTGCCAGCAGCTTGGACAGCCTTAATTCACCCCTCCACTTT. Variable domain in full (rest from reference TRBV5-4 and TRBJ1-6): ETGVTQSPTHLIKTRGQQVTLRCSSQSGHNTVSWYQQALGQGPQFIFQYYREEENGRGNFPPRFSGLQFPNYSSELNVNALELDDSALYLCASSLDSLNSPLHFGNGTRLTVT.

The J gene is TRBJ1-2, the V gene TRBV7-9, with D possibly TRBD1 on 6 matching bases. The CDR3 contains 16 residues. The germline gives CDR1 SEHNR, CDR2 FQNEAQ (reference sequence). The V and J ends lost 5 bases and 2 bases respectively, with 18 bases between them. The CDR3 loop reads CASSPSGQFRNYGYTF. In DNA, the CDR3 is TGTGCCAGCAGCCCGAGCGGACAGTTTCGAAACTATGGCTACACCTTC.

This chain connects TRBV19 to TRBJ1-5; D uncertain. From germline, CDR1 is LNHDA and CDR2 SQIVND (reference sequence). V was clipped by 4 bases and J by 6 bases, with 10 bases between them. The CDR3 has 13 amino acids. CDR3 in DNA: TGTGCCAGTAGTACCGGGGTTGGTCAGCCCCAGCATTTT. This translates into CASSTGVGQPQHF.

The rearrangement uses TRBV6-2 or TRBV6-3 and TRBJ1-1, with D possibly being TRBD1 (5 bases). Germline V lookup: CDR1 MNHEY, CDR2 SVGEGT. The ends were cut back, 7 bases at V and 4 bases at J, with 13 bases in the middle. The CDR3 totals 13 residues. Here the CDR3 reads CASTPGHGTEAFF. CDR3 DNA: TGTGCCAGCACCCCGGGGCACGGCACTGAAGCTTTCTTT.

J is TRBJ2-1 and V is TRBV5-3; the D gene is possibly TRBD1 (5 bases). TRBV5-3 is known as an ORF, though its function is uncertain. This CDR3 is built from 15 residues. V gave up 5 bases and J gave up 2 bases, with 14 bases separating them. Here the CDR3 DNA reads TGTGCCAGAAGAACCGGACAATTTACCTACAATGAGCAGTTCTTC. Translated, it gives CARRTGQFTYNEQFF.

The CDR3 region has the DNA TGTGCCAGTAGTTTCCGGGAGACTTCCACAGATACGCAGTATTTT. Translation: CASSFRETSTDTQYF. The rearrangement links TRBV19 to TRBJ2-3; tentatively, D is TRBD2 (6 bases). CDR1 and CDR2 from the germline V gene are LNHDA and SQIVND (reference sequence). The CDR3 is made up of 15 amino acids. Between the trimmed V and J ends, which lost 5 bases and 2 bases, there was a span of 14 bases.

The chain recombines TRBV5-1 with TRBJ1-1, with 9 bases lining up with TRBD1. Germline lookup yields CDR1 SGHRS and CDR2 YFSETQ. This CDR3 spans 15 amino acids. V gave up 0 bases and J gave up 5 bases; unmatched junction bases: 5. The CDR3 coding sequence is TGCGCCAGCAGCTTGGCCTCCGGACAGGGGACTGAAGCTTTCTTT. Protein: CASSLASGQGTEAFF.

The chain combines TRBV30 with TRBJ1-1; 7 bases are shared with TRBD1. The CDR3 is 16 amino acids. J lost 0 bases, V lost 3 bases, and 10 bases had no gene match. Germline CDR1 is GTSNPN and CDR2 is SVGIG (reference sequence). This CDR3 reads CAWSVLPGQLNTEAFF. The DNA of the CDR3 is TGTGCCTGGAGCGTACTCCCGGGACAGCTGAACACTGAAGCTTTCTTT. Together with reference TRBV30 and TRBJ1-1, the CDR3 gives the full variable domain: SQTIHQWPATLVQPVGSPLSLECTVEGTSNPNLYWYRQAAGRGLQLLFYSVGIGQISSEVPQNLSASRPQDRQFILSSKKLLLSDSGFYLCAWSVLPGQLNTEAFFGQGTRLTVV.

This chain uses TRBV7-8 with TRBJ2-7; 7 positions match TRBD1. The CDR3 consists of 11 residues. CDR1 SGHVS and CDR2 FQNEAQ come from the germline V gene. V trimming: 3 bases; J trimming: 8 bases; junction bases outside the gene matches: 1. CDR3 DNA: TGTGCCAGCAGCTTGGGACAGAAGCAGTACTTC. It is translated as CASSLGQKQYF. The full variable domain, rest sourced from reference TRBV7-8 and TRBJ2-7, is GAGVSQSPRYKVAKRGQDVALRCDPISGHVSLFWYQQALGQGPEFLTYFQNEAQLDKSGLPSDRFFAERPEGSVSTLKIQRTQQEDSAVYLCASSLGQKQYFGPGTRLTVT.

The rearrangement uses TRBV27 and TRBJ2-7; 9 nucleotides agree with TRBD2. The germline V gene encodes CDR1 MNHEY and CDR2 SMNVEV (reference sequence). With V trimmed by 5 bases and J by 2 bases, 4 bases remained unmatched. The CDR3 has 14 amino acids. The CDR3 is CASSLGTSTYEQYF. The CDR3 DNA follows: TGTGCCAGCAGTCTCGGGACTAGCACCTACGAGCAGTACTTC.

This clone occurred many times. The chain has TRBV4-2 and TRBJ2-5; the match to TRBD2 covers 11 bases. The CDR3 has 15 amino acids. CDR1 LGHNA and CDR2 YNFKEQ come from the germline V gene. J gave up 4 bases and V 1 base, and 2 bases lay outside the gene matches. CDR3 nucleotides: TGTGCCAGCAGCCAAGGGCTAGCGGGGGGAGAGACCCAGTACTTC. It encodes CASSQGLAGGETQYF.

The DNA of the CDR3 is TGTGCCAGCAGCCGGGGGGGCCGTCTTACTTACAATGAGCAGTTCTTC. Translated: CASSRGGRLTYNEQFF. This rearrangement joins TRBV3-1 (or the pseudogene TRBV3-2) to TRBJ2-1, with D perhaps matching TRBD2 (7 bases). The CDR3 loop spans 16 amino acids. Germline V gives CDR1 LGHDT, CDR2 YNNKEL (reference sequence). V lost 4 bases and J lost 4, with 17 bases in between.

In its sample, this clone was seen once. V usage is TRBV18 and J usage is TRBJ2-7; D unclear. The CDR3 is made up of 14 amino acids. The V end lost 3 bases, the J end lost 7 bases, and 16 bases lay between the germline ends. The germline V gene encodes CDR1 KGHSH and CDR2 LQKENI. CDR3 in DNA: TGTGCCAGCTCACCGTCTGGTCTACGATTGGAGCAGTACTTC. Its translation is CASSPSGLRLEQYF.

Comments on this clone: The sample has other DNA sequences that encode this CDR3 too. The V and J genes are TRBV24-1 and TRBJ1-5, with TRBD1 matching over 7 bases. The V gene end was trimmed by 3 bases and the J gene end by 2 bases; junction bases not matched to a gene: 6. The CDR3 loop spans 16 amino acids. Germline V lookup: CDR1 KGHDR, CDR2 SFDVKD. The CDR3 sequence is CATSDPRQGGNQPQHF. CDR3 in DNA: TGTGCCACCAGTGATCCCCGACAGGGAGGCAATCAGCCCCAGCATTTT.

V is TRBV27 and J is TRBJ2-5; weak D call: TRBD2 (6 bases). The CDR3 length is 14 residues. V was trimmed by 5 bases and J by 5 bases, leaving 15 bases between them. Germline CDR1 MNHEY, CDR2 SMNVEV (reference sequence). CDR3 nucleotide sequence: TGTGCCAGCAGTGGATCGGGGGATTTGGAGACCCAGTACTTC. It translates to CASSGSGDLETQYF.

The chain carries TRBV24-1 and TRBJ2-1; 7 bases align to TRBD1. The germline V gene encodes CDR1 KGHDR and CDR2 SFDVKD. The junction had 7 bases not matched to a gene; V was cut back by 3 bases and J by 9 bases. The CDR3 totals 14 residues. Here the CDR3 DNA reads TGTGCCACCAGTGATCCACGACAGGGCGGTGAGCAGTTCTTC. Its translation: CATSDPRQGGEQFF.

J is TRBJ1-3 and V is TRBV5-4; the D gene is possibly TRBD1 (6 bases). CDR1 is SGHNT, CDR2 YYREEE, per germline (reference sequence). V lost 0 bases, J lost 0 bases, and 7 bases lay in between. This CDR3 comprises 15 residues. The CDR3 spells CASSLGGPSGNTIYF. The CDR3 DNA reads TGTGCCAGCAGCTTGGGGGGGCCCTCTGGAAACACCATATATTTT. The entire variable domain, with the rest obtained from reference TRBV5-4 and TRBJ1-3, is as follows: ETGVTQSPTHLIKTRGQQVTLRCSSQSGHNTVSWYQQALGQGPQFIFQYYREEENGRGNFPPRFSGLQFPNYSSELNVNALELDDSALYLCASSLGGPSGNTIYFGEGSWLTVV.

This chain connects TRBV18 to TRBJ1-1, with TRBD1 identical over 8 bases. The J segment lost 4 bases and the V segment lost 6 bases, leaving 7 bases of the junction unmatched. The CDR3 is made up of 14 amino acids. Germline lookup yields CDR1 KGHSH and CDR2 LQKENI. The CDR3 region is CASSQKDRVTEAFF. CDR3 bases: TGTGCCAGCTCCCAGAAGGACAGGGTCACTGAAGCTTTCTTT.

V gene TRBV11-2 combines with J gene TRBJ1-1, with TRBD1 matching 8 bases. CDR1 is SGHAT, CDR2 FQNNGV, per germline. Germline trimming cut 5 bases from V and 0 bases from J; bases unmatched to any gene: 11. The CDR3 consists of 17 residues. The DNA of the CDR3 is TGTGCCAGCAGCCAACGTCCCGGGACAGGTTTGAACACTGAAGCTTTCTTT. It yields the protein CASSQRPGTGLNTEAFF.

V gene TRBV2 combines with J gene TRBJ1-1; D may be TRBD1 (5 bases). The CDR3 runs 14 residues. V lost 8 bases and J lost 7, with 20 bases in between. Germline CDR1 reads SNHLY; CDR2 reads FYNNEI. CDR3 sequence (DNA): TGTGCCAGCTATATTAGGGCAGGGAATAATGAAGCTTTCTTT. It encodes CASYIRAGNNEAFF. Filled out from reference TRBV2 and TRBJ1-1, the complete variable domain reads EPEVTQTPSHQVTQMGQEVILRCVPISNHLYFYWYRQILGQKVEFLVSFYNNEISEKSEIFDDQFSVERPDGSNFTLKIRSTKLEDSAMYFCASYIRAGNNEAFFGQGTRLTVV.

This chain joins TRBV18 and TRBJ2-3; D perhaps matches TRBD2 (5 bases). The germline gives CDR1 KGHSH, CDR2 LQKENI. The CDR3 runs to 14 residues. V was cut by 2 bases and J by 2 bases, with 8 bases left in between. The CDR3 DNA follows: TGTGCCAGCTCACCATTAGCGACCACAGATACGCAGTATTTT. This codes for CASSPLATTDTQYF.

This chain joins TRBV7-9 and TRBJ1-1; 7 positions match TRBD1. This CDR3 comprises 18 residues. Germline CDR1 SEHNR, CDR2 FQNEAQ (reference sequence). V lost 7 bases to trimming and J lost 3 bases; unmatched junction nucleotides: 20. This CDR3 reads CASTPGWSGRGLDTEAFF. The CDR3 DNA is TGTGCCAGCACCCCCGGATGGTCCGGGAGGGGGCTAGACACTGAAGCTTTCTTT.

V gene TRBV6-1 combines with J gene TRBJ1-6; 7 bases map to TRBD1. Per germline, CDR1 MNHNS and CDR2 SASEGT. With V trimmed by 1 base and J by 9 bases, 6 bases remained unmatched. The CDR3 contains 15 residues. CDR3 nucleotide sequence: TGTGCCAGCAGTGAAGTTGGTACAGGGGCTTCACCCCTCCACTTT. This translates into CASSEVGTGASPLHF.